The rows below give T cell receptor beta chains drawn from one sample of a study of blood T cells in healthy people across ages. TCRdb recomputed calls from the 5' RACE reads with MiXCR, one row per CDR3 protein. The table shows some 930,000 distinct CDR3 sequences, with 25% to 35% occurring only once. A further study also used this sample, focusing on T cells of mothers and their children.

Sequencing was performed on blood. The receptors originated from a middle-aged woman in good health. Both conserved end residues are part of each CDR3. Each record gives: J gene, V gene, D gene, CDR3 length, clone size, CDR3 DNA, CDR3 protein. A D gene is named only where the DNA matches it firmly. Not every row has a clone size; where given, it reads once, few, many or a size class.

J: TRBJ2-7
V: TRBV20-1
D: .
length: 13
size: few
DNA: TGCAGTGCTAGAGAAACTAGCCGCTACGAGCAGTACTTC
CDR3: CSARETSRYEQYF

J: TRBJ1-3
V: TRBV6-5
D: .
length: 15
size: few
DNA: TGTGCCAGCAGTTACGCCCGGGACTCTGGAAACACCATATATTTT
CDR3: CASSYARDSGNTIYF

J: TRBJ2-3
V: TRBV7-2
D: .
length: 15
size: many
DNA: TGTGCCAGCAGCTTTTTTCGGGACCGCACAGATACGCAGTATTTT
CDR3: CASSFFRDRTDTQYF

J: TRBJ2-5
V: TRBV25-1
D: .
length: 14
size: few
DNA: TGTGCCAGCAGTCCACCGGGCCAGGAAGAGACCCAGTACTTC
CDR3: CASSPPGQEETQYF

J: TRBJ2-3
V: TRBV20-1
D: .
length: 13
size: .
DNA: TGCAGTGCTAGAGAGCCTATATTAGATACGCAGTATTTT
CDR3: CSAREPILDTQYF

J: TRBJ2-5
V: TRBV5-1
D: .
length: 16
size: many
DNA: TGCGCCAGCAAAGACCCACAGGGAGTAGTGGAAGAGACCCAGTACTTC
CDR3: CASKDPQGVVEETQYF

J: TRBJ1-6
V: TRBV4-1
D: .
length: 17
size: few
DNA: TGCGCCAGCAGCCAAGAAGTTTTCCGAGATGAAAATTCACCCCTCCACTTT
CDR3: CASSQEVFRDENSPLHF

J: TRBJ1-1
V: TRBV7-3
D: .
length: 13
size: .
DNA: TGTGCCAGCACGGGACTCTCGGACACTGAAGCTTTCTTT
CDR3: CASTGLSDTEAFF

J: TRBJ1-2
V: TRBV6-1
D: .
length: 15
size: .
DNA: TGTGCCAGCAGTGAAGTCGCAGGGGCGCAATATGGCTACACCTTC
CDR3: CASSEVAGAQYGYTF

J: TRBJ2-7
V: TRBV20-1
D: .
length: 13
size: many
DNA: TGCAGTGCTTGGGGTGCCAGCTCCTACGAGCAGTACTTC
CDR3: CSAWGASSYEQYF

J: TRBJ2-7
V: TRBV5-5
D: TRBD1
length: 15
size: .
DNA: TGTGCCAGCAGCATGGGGACAGGGAGCGTCGACGAGCAGTACTTC
CDR3: CASSMGTGSVDEQYF

J: TRBJ1-4
V: TRBV7-9
D: .
length: 15
size: .
DNA: TGTGCCAGCAGCCCGCCTAAGGGACGAAGCGGGGAACTGTTTTTT
CDR3: CASSPPKGRSGELFF

J: TRBJ2-3
V: TRBV2
D: .
length: 15
size: .
DNA: TGTGCCAGCGGCCGCCAGGGAGCCCTCACAGATACGCAGTATTTT
CDR3: CASGRQGALTDTQYF

J: TRBJ2-1
V: TRBV5-6
D: .
length: 14
size: many
DNA: TGTGCCAGCGGTGAGGCTATGCGGGACAATGAGCAGTTCTTC
CDR3: CASGEAMRDNEQFF

J: TRBJ2-4
V: TRBV6-4
D: .
length: 10
size: many
DNA: TGTGCCAGCAGGGGCCTAAGGCGGTATTTT
CDR3: CASRGLRRYF

J: TRBJ2-3
V: TRBV7-9
D: .
length: 13
size: .
DNA: TGTGCCAGCAGCTTAGCCCAGGGGATGGGGCAGTATTTT
CDR3: CASSLAQGMGQYF

J: TRBJ2-1
V: TRBV6-2/TRBV6-3
D: TRBD1
length: 15
size: few
DNA: TGTGCCACCACCTCCGAGGGACAGCACGACAATGAGCAGTTCTTC
CDR3: CATTSEGQHDNEQFF

J: TRBJ2-1
V: TRBV7-2
D: TRBD2
length: 15
size: .
DNA: TGTGCCAGCAGCTTACTAGCGGGGGGGCGGGATGAGCAGTTCTTC
CDR3: CASSLLAGGRDEQFF

J: TRBJ1-4
V: TRBV5-1
D: .
length: 16
size: .
DNA: TGCGCCAGCAGCTTTGTTTCAGGAGCAACTAATGAAAAACTGTTTTTT
CDR3: CASSFVSGATNEKLFF

J: TRBJ1-3
V: TRBV11-3
D: .
length: 15
size: .
DNA: TGTGCCAGCAGCTTAGGTCCGACGGCGGGAAACACCATATATTTT
CDR3: CASSLGPTAGNTIYF

J: TRBJ1-1
V: TRBV28
D: .
length: 12
size: .
DNA: TGTGCCAGCACGTCGATTAACACTGAAGCTTTCTTT
CDR3: CASTSINTEAFF

J: TRBJ1-2
V: TRBV10-3
D: .
length: 18
size: .
DNA: TGTGCCATCAGTGAGCGGGGTGAAGGGGCTATGAAGGGCTATGGCTACACCTTC
CDR3: CAISERGEGAMKGYGYTF